This T cell receptor beta chain originates from a study of neurological immune-mediated disorders. Study results and caveats: Because no CDR3 amino acid sequences were shared across subjects by expanded clones, private repertoires were suggested in all groups.

With 10-nucleotide random UMIs included, cDNA was synthesized by 5'RACE. Every sequencing run produced over 180 million TCR-beta sequences that came from 15-18 subjects. In TCRdb, the 5' RACE reads were re-called with MiXCR into one record per CDR3 protein. Of approximately 58,000 distinct CDR3 sequences detected, over 10% appear once; the ten largest clones hold around 1.9%. The unsorted libraries originated from 2 million PBMCs that had been stored at -80 C. There are many counts of this clonotype. What it binds is unknown. Trimming left V 6 bases short and J 8 bases short, with 22 bases between. The CDR3 sequence is 14 residues long. Germline values: CDR1 SQVTM, CDR2 ANQGSEA.

The sequenced sample consisted of PBMCs. The sequence came from a man aged 55 to 69 in good health. The chain couples TRBV29-1 to TRBJ1-2; D call uncertain. Here the CDR3 reads CSVDQTENYRGYTF. The DNA of the CDR3 is TGCAGCGTAGACCAGACGGAAAATTACAGAGGCTACACCTTC.